This T cell receptor beta chain was retrieved from a study of OX40 agonist ivuxolimab in advanced cancers. As for the study in general: Those treated in dose escalation had hepatocellular carcinoma, melanoma, renal cell cancer or head and neck cancer.

Study-wide results and caveats: Both blood CD4+ and CD8+ T cells showed clonal growth by week 6 at 0.1 to 3.0 mg/kg. Expanded peripheral T cells had an undetermined antigen specificity.

The trim removed 0 bases at V and 6 bases at J, leaving 7 bases unmatched. CDR3 length: 15 amino acids. CDR1 and CDR2 from the germline V gene are SGHVS and FNYEAQ. Here immunoSEQ multiplex PCR was the method, and the copy in TCRdb shows in-frame clones only, minus some. The sample consists of about 32,000 clones, approximately 86% of them appearing once. About this clone: The antigen is undetermined.

The sequence was obtained from an adult with an advanced solid tumor such as melanoma, head and neck, liver or kidney cancer. The sample was CD4+ or CD8+ T cells sorted from blood, taken in a trial of the OX40 agonist ivuxolimab. The chain has TRBV7-6 and TRBJ2-7; 8 bases line up with TRBD2. Written as DNA, the CDR3 is TGTGCCAGCAGCTTAGCTCGGGGGGGGCCTGGCGAGCAGTACTTC. Encoded protein: CASSLARGGPGEQYF.